This entry lists 30 T cell receptor beta chains sequenced from one sample in a study of blood T cell repertoires in COVID-19. Sequenced by immunoSEQ multiplex PCR; TCRdb stores in-frame clones only, minus some. The sample holds 150,000 to 200,000 clones; roughly 84% are singletons and the top ten take under 4%. Sequencing was performed on PBMCs or T cells enriched from blood (not recorded which). The receptor set was obtained from a woman aged 25 to 39 who had been exposed to COVID-19.

The chain carries TRBV4-1 and TRBJ2-7, with 7 nucleotides matching TRBD2. V lost 4 bases, J lost 6 bases, and 3 bases stayed unmatched. Germline V gives CDR1 MGHRA, CDR2 YSYEKL. CDR3 length: 12 amino acids. The CDR3 protein is CASSPTSFEQYF. The CDR3, as DNA: TGCGCCAGCAGCCCGACTAGCTTCGAGCAGTACTTC.

The chain recombines TRBV6-5 with TRBJ2-1; D unresolved. V was pared by 5 bases and J by 5 bases, with 7 bases between. Germline values: CDR1 MNHEY, CDR2 SVGAGI. The CDR3 contains 12 residues. DNA of the CDR3: TGTGCCAGCAGTCAGGCGAACAATGAGCAGTTCTTC. Encoded protein: CASSQANNEQFF.

This sequence joins TRBV9 and TRBJ2-7, with TRBD2 matching 12 bases. Per germline, CDR1 SGDLS and CDR2 YYNGEE. V lost 4 bases to trimming and J lost 6 bases; unmatched junction nucleotides: 5. The CDR3 loop spans 14 amino acids. CDR3 protein: CASSPRLAGVEQYF. DNA of the CDR3: TGTGCCAGCAGCCCTCGACTAGCGGGGGTCGAGCAGTACTTC.

The chain links TRBV7-9 to TRBJ1-1; 7 bases are shared with TRBD1. There are 17 residues in the CDR3. Germline V gives CDR1 SEHNR, CDR2 FQNEAQ (reference sequence). The V gene end was trimmed by 7 bases and the J gene end by 0 bases; junction bases not matched to a gene: 14. The CDR3 reads CASIDPGTAGMNTEAFF. Here the CDR3 DNA reads TGTGCCAGCATCGACCCCGGGACAGCCGGAATGAACACTGAAGCTTTCTTT.

The chain has TRBV11-2 and TRBJ2-2; the D gene is possibly TRBD1 (6 bases). This CDR3 comprises 14 residues. Germline V gene lookup returns CDR1 SGHAT and CDR2 FQNNGV. Trimming left V 0 bases short and J 13 bases short, with 15 bases between. The CDR3: CASSLDRVTGLLFF. CDR3 coding DNA: TGTGCCAGCAGCTTAGATCGAGTAACAGGGTTGCTGTTTTTT. Full variable domain (rest looked up from reference TRBV11-2 and TRBJ2-2): EAGVAQSPRYKIIEKRQSVAFWCNPISGHATLYWYQQILGQGPKLLIQFQNNGVVDDSQLPKDRFSAERLKGVDSTLKIQPAKLEDSAVYLCASSLDRVTGLLFFGEGSRLTVL.

The genes are TRBV10-3 and TRBJ1-5; no clear D. Germline CDR1 ENHRY, CDR2 SYGVKD. Trimming shortened V by 7 bases and J by 6 bases, and 13 bases separated the two germline ends. The CDR3 loop spans 13 amino acids. CDR3: CAIMGAEGQPQHF. The CDR3 DNA reads TGTGCCATCATGGGCGCCGAAGGTCAGCCCCAGCATTTT.

V and J are TRBV6-5 and TRBJ1-1, with 7 bases fitting TRBD1. CDR1 is MNHEY and CDR2 is SVGAGI in the germline V gene. The CDR3 length is 15 residues. Trimming at V came to 4 bases and at J to 4 bases, leaving 9 bases not matched to a gene. CDR3 in DNA: TGTGCCAGCAGTTCCCAGGGGGGTTGGGGCACTGAAGCTTTCTTT. This codes for CASSSQGGWGTEAFF.

The chain combines TRBV25-1 with TRBJ1-2; D unclear. V was shortened by 5 bases and J by 6 bases, with 13 bases between the two germline ends. Germline V gene sequence: CDR1 MGHDK, CDR2 SYGVNS. The CDR3 length is 13 residues. CDR3 sequence reads: CASSPGVRDGYTF. DNA for the CDR3: TGTGCCAGCAGTCCCGGAGTTCGCGATGGCTACACCTTC.

The chain couples TRBV7-2 to TRBJ1-2; a possible D gene is TRBD1 (5 bases). V lost 5 bases, J lost 4 bases, and 11 bases lay in between. Germline CDR1 is SGHTA and CDR2 is FQGNSA. CDR3 length: 13 residues. The CDR3 region is CASSQGVGYGYTF. The CDR3 coding sequence is TGTGCCAGCAGCCAAGGGGTTGGCTATGGCTACACCTTC.

The V call is TRBV2, the J call TRBJ1-5; 7 bases align to TRBD1. The CDR3 sequence is 14 residues long. Germline CDR1 reads SNHLY; CDR2 reads FYNNEI. Trimming at V came to 6 bases and at J to 3 bases, leaving 5 bases not matched to a gene. The CDR3 DNA reads as TGTGCCAGCAGCCGGACAGGCGACAATCAGCCCCAGCATTTT. Its translation is CASSRTGDNQPQHF.

This rearrangement joins TRBV21-1 to TRBJ1-2. TRBV21-1 is given as a pseudogene. The CDR3 is made up of 15 amino acids. The CDR3, as DNA: TGTGCCAGCACCCCTGGGAGGCATCATCCCTATGGCTACACCTTC. The encoded protein is CASTPGRHHPYGYTF.

The chain employs TRBV11-2 and TRBJ1-2; D may be TRBD1 (5 bases). The germline CDR1 and CDR2 sequences are SGHAT and FQNNGV. Trimming took off 5 bases at V and 4 bases at J, with 14 bases between the two ends. This CDR3 region has 14 residues. This CDR3 reads CASSLNTGAYGYTF. CDR3 in DNA: TGTGCCAGCAGCCTTAACACAGGTGCCTATGGCTACACCTTC. Filled out from reference TRBV11-2 and TRBJ1-2, the complete variable domain reads EAGVAQSPRYKIIEKRQSVAFWCNPISGHATLYWYQQILGQGPKLLIQFQNNGVVDDSQLPKDRFSAERLKGVDSTLKIQPAKLEDSAVYLCASSLNTGAYGYTFGSGTRLTVV.

The gene calls are TRBV7-9 and TRBJ2-1; D is unresolved. Germline CDR1 SEHNR, CDR2 FQNEAQ (reference sequence). The CDR3 is 18 residues long. V shed 4 bases and J shed 0 bases, with 19 bases lying between them. The CDR3 protein is CASSSTNIKSGSYNEQFF. DNA for the CDR3: TGTGCCAGCAGCTCTACGAATATAAAGTCAGGCTCCTACAATGAGCAGTTCTTC.

The chain employs TRBV10-2 and TRBJ1-1, with D perhaps matching TRBD1 (6 bases). Per germline, CDR1 WSHSY and CDR2 SAAADI. V lost 8 bases, J lost 10 bases, and 14 bases lay in between. CDR3 length: 11 amino acids. In nucleotides, the CDR3 is TGCGCCAGCTCCGAAGGGGGGGGAGCTTTCTTT. Translating it yields CASSEGGGAFF.

V is TRBV10-3 and J is TRBJ2-5, with 8 bases lining up with TRBD2. Germline V gene sequence: CDR1 ENHRY, CDR2 SYGVKD. V lost 4 bases, J lost 5 bases, and 9 bases stayed unmatched. The CDR3 is made up of 15 amino acids. This CDR3 reads CAISGSGGADETQYF. CDR3 DNA: TGTGCCATCAGTGGGTCCGGGGGGGCCGATGAGACCCAGTACTTC.

Only one count was recorded for this clone. The V and J genes are TRBV3-1 (or the pseudogene TRBV3-2) and TRBJ2-3; D may be TRBD2 (7 bases). V was cut by 0 bases and J by 6 bases, with 13 bases left in between. This CDR3 has 15 residues. The V gene's germline CDR1 is LGHDT and CDR2 YNNKEL (reference sequence). CDR3 in DNA: TGTGCCAGCAGCCAAGAGGGCAGGGGAGGGGATACGCAGTATTTT. It specifies CASSQEGRGGDTQYF.

This clone was found a few times. The rearrangement joins TRBV12-3 or TRBV12-4 to TRBJ2-1; TRBD1 is a possible D gene (5 bases). With 4 bases removed from V and 9 bases from J, the gap between germline ends came to 13 bases. This CDR3 comprises 13 residues. CDR3 nucleotide sequence: TGTGCCAGCAGTTCAATAGACAGAGGTGAGCAGTTCTTC. It codes for CASSSIDRGEQFF.

The CDR3 coding sequence is TGTGCCAGCAGCTTAGGTACAGTTTCAAATCAGCCCCAGCATTTT. Amino acid sequence: CASSLGTVSNQPQHF. The V gene is TRBV7-2, the J gene TRBJ1-5, with D unclear. The CDR3 runs 15 residues. Between the trimmed V and J ends, which lost 1 base and 4 bases, there was a span of 11 bases. Germline V gene data show CDR1 as SGHTA and CDR2 as FQGNSA.

About this clone itself: The junction differs from germline at one of its ends, possibly a read error. The chain uses TRBV3-1 (or the pseudogene TRBV3-2) and TRBJ2-1; 8 nucleotides match TRBD2. Germline CDR1 is LGHDT and CDR2 is YNNKEL (reference sequence). There are 16 residues in the CDR3. The CDR3 loop is CASSQRGGGHYNEQFF. The CDR3 region has the DNA TGTGCCAGTAGCCAACGGGGCGGGGGGCACTACAATGAGCAGTTCTTC.

The chain carries TRBV6-5 and TRBJ1-3; D not resolved. The CDR3 spans 15 residues. Germline loops: CDR1 MNHEY, CDR2 SVGAGI. V was pared by 2 bases and J by 4 bases, with 12 bases between. The CDR3 DNA sequence: TGTGCCAGCAGTTACCTCGATGGGAGAGGAAACACCATATATTTT. Amino acids: CASSYLDGRGNTIYF.

This chain uses TRBV5-6 with TRBJ1-6; the match to TRBD1 covers 11 bases. Germline CDR1 reads SGHDT; CDR2 reads YYEEEE. The CDR3 is made up of 15 amino acids. Trimming took 4 bases from V and 10 from J; bases not matched to a gene: 7. The CDR3 DNA sequence: TGTGCCAGCAGCGGGACAGGGGGAAGAAACTCACCCCTCCACTTT. Translated, it gives CASSGTGGRNSPLHF. Full variable domain (remainder filled in from reference TRBV5-6 and TRBJ1-6): DAGVTQSPTHLIKTRGQQVTLRCSPKSGHDTVSWYQQALGQGPQFIFQYYEEEERQRGNFPDRFSGHQFPNYSSELNVNALLLGDSALYLCASSGTGGRNSPLHFGNGTRLTVT.

V gene TRBV11-2 combines with J gene TRBJ2-5; the match to TRBD2 covers 7 bases. Germline-derived CDR1 and CDR2 are SGHAT and FQNNGV. The CDR3 has 13 residues. Trimming cost V 3 bases and J 6 bases; bases outside gene matches: 4. The CDR3 reads CASSFRAGQTQYF. The CDR3 DNA sequence: TGTGCCAGCAGCTTTAGAGCGGGGCAGACCCAGTACTTC.

This clone has more than one count but fewer than ten. The genes are TRBV7-8 and TRBJ1-5; 7 bases are a match to TRBD1. The CDR3 runs 15 residues. The germline gives CDR1 SGHVS, CDR2 FQNEAQ. Unmatched junction bases numbered 8, after V lost 2 bases and J lost 7 bases. The DNA for the CDR3 is TGTGCCAGCAGCTTATCTGTAGGGGGCTTGCAGCCCCAGCATTTT. Translation gives CASSLSVGGLQPQHF.

The chain couples TRBV10-3 to TRBJ1-4; D is possibly TRBD1 (5 bases). Trimming took 2 bases from V and 6 from J, leaving 7 bases between them. This CDR3 is built from 13 residues. Germline V gene sequence: CDR1 ENHRY, CDR2 SYGVKD. The CDR3 sequence: CAISEGADEKLFF. The CDR3 nucleotides are TGTGCCATCAGTGAGGGGGCTGATGAAAAACTGTTTTTT.

The CDR3 DNA is TGTGCCAGCAGCCAGGTCGGGGGGGTGGATGAAAAACTGTTTTTT. Its protein is CASSQVGGVDEKLFF. V usage is TRBV6-5 and J usage is TRBJ1-4; D might be TRBD1 (5 bases). Trimming cost V 6 bases and J 6 bases, with 17 bases left between them. CDR1 is MNHEY and CDR2 is SVGAGI in the germline V gene. CDR3 length equals 15 residues.

The chain links TRBV6-6 to TRBJ1-4, with D uncertain. The CDR3 is 11 residues long. Germline V gene lookup returns CDR1 MNHNY and CDR2 SVGAGI (reference sequence). The V end was cut by 6 bases, the J end by 14 bases, with 13 bases between. CDR3 protein: CASSSGRWLFF. As DNA, the CDR3 is TGTGCCAGCAGCTCGGGGAGATGGCTGTTTTTT.

This clone was recorded only once. The chain links TRBV4-1 to TRBJ1-1; TRBD1 aligns across 8 bases. The germline gives CDR1 MGHRA, CDR2 YSYEKL. With 1 base clipped from V and 4 bases from J, the junction kept 2 bases outside the gene matches. The CDR3 length is 14 residues. CDR3: CASSQVTGGTEAFF. For the CDR3, the DNA is TGCGCCAGCAGCCAAGTAACAGGGGGCACTGAAGCTTTCTTT.

The genes are TRBV2 and TRBJ1-5; 12 nucleotides match TRBD1. The CDR3 is made up of 14 amino acids. V lost 3 bases and J lost 7; bases outside the gene matches: 1. CDR1 is SNHLY and CDR2 is FYNNEI in the germline V gene. The CDR3: CASSEGQGAQPQHF. CDR3 DNA: TGTGCCAGCAGTGAGGGACAGGGGGCACAGCCCCAGCATTTT.

The chain uses TRBV7-2 and TRBJ2-5; the D is unclear. CDR3 length: 15 residues. Between the trimmed V and J ends, which lost 1 base and 5 bases, there was a span of 14 bases. The V gene's germline CDR1 is SGHTA and CDR2 FQGNSA. The DNA for the CDR3 is TGTGCCAGCAGCTTAGGTCGTTCGCCCCGGGAGACCCAGTACTTC. This translates into CASSLGRSPRETQYF.

The V call is TRBV27, the J call TRBJ1-2; D remains unclear. With 6 bases removed from V and 5 bases from J, the gap between germline ends came to 31 bases. This CDR3 spans 19 amino acids. Germline loops: CDR1 MNHEY, CDR2 SMNVEV (reference sequence). The CDR3 loop is CASSPIAGRARPIVYGYTF. CDR3 nucleotides: TGTGCCAGCAGCCCAATCGCGGGAAGGGCCAGGCCTATTGTGTATGGCTACACCTTC.